This T cell receptor beta chain was identified in a study of graft-versus-host responses after intestinal transplantation. As for the study in general: Transplantation in recipients was multivisceral, liver-intestinal, or isolated intestinal. Tacrolimus and steroids were given for two to four years to all recipients after anti-thymocyte globulin induction. The study, taken as a whole, reports: Individuals carrying graft-donor T cell macrochimerism showed high graft-versus-host to host-versus-graft clonal ratios in allografts. Present in recipient marrow, GvH clones included some that appeared first in ileum or blood.

The protocol was immunoSEQ multiplex PCR, while the TCRdb copy is restricted to in-frame clones and leaves out a portion. The sample holds roughly 56,000 clones, 90% to 95% seen once. Trimming shortened V by 3 bases and J by 9 bases, and 24 bases separated the two germline ends. The CDR3 has 16 amino acids. CDR1 and CDR2 from the germline V gene are MGHRA and YSYEKL. To note about this clone: The antigen remains undetermined.

The sample consisted of PBMCs, taken almost 120 days after intestinal transplantation. The V call is TRBV4-1, the J call TRBJ2-7; a possible D gene is TRBD1 (5 bases). The TCR originated in a human patient who received an intestinal transplant, so some T cells may come from the graft donor. The CDR3 nucleotides are TGCGCCAGCAGCCACTCGATAGGGGATCGCGCCGACGGGCAGTACTTC. This encodes CASSHSIGDRADGQYF.